This TCR beta chain was sequenced in a study of human T cells and chemical hapten exposure. The library labeled individual cDNA molecules by adding unique molecular identifiers to them. Original processing notes: Sequenced samples showed a median of 95,638 TCRs each, with counts running from roughly 23,000 to 700,000. MiXCR, applied by TCRdb to the RACE reads, yields one record per CDR3 protein. The V and J calls and clone size come from TCRdb's table, not from the authors' own analysis. The sample yields approximately 350,000 distinct CDR3 sequences, approximately 6.3% seen once. Documented time point: patch test 1, 2 weeks after DPC sensitization. The treatment: therapeutic diphenylcyclopropenone sensitization with weekly scalp DPC. Overall study findings and caveats: Significantly greater numbers of large CDR3 similarity clusters came from expanded TCRs than from controls.

Regarding this clonotype: Antigen unknown.

The receptor was derived from a young woman with alopecia areata. Some clones in this sample may be carry-over from other donors' samples. The sequencing used whole blood, collected in connection with sensitization to the hapten diphenylcyclopropenone (DPC).

CDR3 amino acids: CASSSGQGELDTEAFF. CDR3 DNA sequence: TGCGCCAGCAGCTCCGGACAGGGGGAGTTGGACACTGAAGCTTTCTTT. This rearrangement joins TRBV5-1 to TRBJ1-1; 10 nucleotides agree with TRBD1. V lost 3 bases to trimming and J lost 3 bases; unmatched junction nucleotides: 8. Germline V lookup: CDR1 SGHRS, CDR2 YFSETQ. The CDR3 has 16 amino acids.